Shown below are 22 T cell receptor beta chains from a single sample sequenced in a study of cytomegalovirus exposure and HLA in healthy donors. In the PCR, 60 Vbeta and 13 Jbeta primers were used. TCRdb's copy holds only in-frame clones and misses some; the assay was immunoSEQ multiplex PCR. The data contain about 200,000 clones, over 75% of them singletons. Sequenced sample: PBMCs. The receptors were sampled from a girl aged 2 to 9 in good health and CMV-seronegative.

The CDR3 is CASSSQGANYGYTF. CDR3 nucleotide sequence: TGTGCCAGCAGTTCCCAGGGGGCAAACTATGGCTACACCTTC. This rearrangement joins TRBV6-5 to TRBJ1-2; 8 nucleotides agree with TRBD1. V shed 4 bases and J 2 bases; nucleotides not matched to a gene: 3. CDR3 length: 14 residues. Germline CDR1 reads MNHEY; CDR2 reads SVGAGI.

The rearrangement uses TRBV4-1 and TRBJ2-3; 7 positions agree with TRBD2. The CDR3 has 17 amino acids. Trimming at V came to 0 bases and at J to 5 bases, leaving 11 bases not matched to a gene. Germline loops: CDR1 MGHRA, CDR2 YSYEKL. This chain's CDR3 is CASSQESPAGDGDTQYF. The CDR3 bases are TGCGCCAGCAGCCAAGAAAGTCCGGCGGGAGATGGAGATACGCAGTATTTT.

The chain uses TRBV10-1 and TRBJ2-7; D is unresolved. The V gene lost 3 bases and the J gene lost 3 bases, with 9 bases spanning the gap. CDR3 size: 13 residues. Germline V CDR1 and CDR2: WNHNN, SYGVQD (reference sequence). The CDR3 coding sequence is TGCGCCAGCAGTGATGAGGCAAACTACGAGCAGTACTTC. As protein: CASSDEANYEQYF.

The genes are TRBV7-2 and TRBJ2-5; 11 positions match TRBD2. The CDR3 contains 18 residues. With 5 bases clipped from V and 5 bases from J, the junction kept 16 bases outside the gene matches. CDR1 and CDR2 (germline): SGHTA, FQGNSA. This chain's CDR3 is CASSDARLSGGAGETQYF. The CDR3 coding sequence is TGTGCCAGCAGCGACGCTCGGCTTAGCGGGGGGGCGGGGGAGACCCAGTACTTC.

This clone was recorded only once. The chain employs TRBV7-9 and TRBJ1-2; the match to TRBD1 covers 8 bases. The CDR3 covers 15 residues. The V and J ends lost 5 bases and 5 bases, in that order; junction bases with no gene match: 10. The germline V gene has CDR1 SEHNR and CDR2 FQNEAQ (reference sequence). The CDR3 DNA reads as TGTGCCAGCAGCGTAAGACGCGACAGGGGATATGGCTACACCTTC. Its protein product is CASSVRRDRGYGYTF.

As for this clone: Within the sample, other DNA sequences also encode this same CDR3. This chain connects TRBV10-1 to TRBJ1-1; 8 bases are a match to TRBD1. V lost 6 bases to trimming and J lost 1 base; unmatched junction nucleotides: 1. The germline CDR1 and CDR2 sequences are WNHNN and SYGVQD (reference sequence). There are 13 residues in the CDR3. The CDR3 DNA is TGCGCCAGCAGGGGACAGGCGAACACTGAAGCTTTCTTT. Translated: CASRGQANTEAFF.

This chain connects TRBV5-6 to TRBJ2-2; TRBD2 matches 10 bases. CDR1 is SGHDT, CDR2 YYEEEE, per germline. The CDR3 has 15 amino acids. V gave up 4 bases and J gave up 7 bases; unmatched junction bases: 7. The CDR3 protein is CASSPNPSGGGELFF. For the CDR3, the DNA is TGTGCCAGCAGCCCTAATCCTAGCGGGGGCGGGGAGCTGTTTTTT.

The V and J genes are TRBV5-1 and TRBJ1-5; D is ambiguous. The V gene lost 4 bases and the J gene lost 0 bases, with 8 bases spanning the gap. The CDR3 length is 14 residues. From germline, CDR1 is SGHRS and CDR2 YFSETQ. The CDR3 region has the DNA TGCGCCAGCAGCCCGGAGGGTAGCAATCAGCCCCAGCATTTT. It specifies CASSPEGSNQPQHF.

This chain joins TRBV6-1 and TRBJ2-3; 9 bases map to TRBD1. CDR1 and CDR2 (germline): MNHNS, SASEGT. V trimming: 7 bases; J trimming: 4 bases; junction bases outside the gene matches: 6. The CDR3 contains 14 residues. The CDR3 region is CASTLRDRADTQYF. In nucleotides, the CDR3 is TGTGCCAGCACCCTCCGGGACAGGGCAGATACGCAGTATTTT.

The V gene is TRBV10-3, the J gene TRBJ1-1, with 10 bases that match TRBD1. This CDR3 is 13 amino acids long. The junction had 1 base not matched to a gene; V was cut back by 8 bases and J by 1 base. CDR1 ENHRY and CDR2 SYGVKD come from the germline V gene. The CDR3 bases are TGTGCCATCTGGACAGGGGGGAACACTGAAGCTTTCTTT. It yields the protein CAIWTGGNTEAFF.

The rearrangement links TRBV19 to TRBJ2-1; 8 bases match TRBD1. The germline V gene has CDR1 LNHDA and CDR2 SQIVND (reference sequence). Germline trimming cut 5 bases from V and 6 bases from J; bases unmatched to any gene: 3. This CDR3 is built from 13 residues. CDR3 region: CASSDTGGNEQFF. In DNA, the CDR3 is TGTGCCAGTAGTGATACAGGGGGCAATGAGCAGTTCTTC.

V and J are TRBV12-5 and TRBJ1-1; D gene uncertain. The length of the CDR3 is 15 residues. Deletions cut 6 bases from V and 0 bases from J, with 14 bases between. Germline V gene lookup returns CDR1 LGHNT and CDR2 FRNRAP. CDR3 sequence (DNA): TGTGCTAGTGGGCCATCGCGGGTAATGAACACTGAAGCTTTCTTT. Translation gives CASGPSRVMNTEAFF.

This clone occurred once. The chain employs TRBV4-1 and TRBJ2-3; D is possibly TRBD2 (6 bases). Germline V CDR1 and CDR2: MGHRA, YSYEKL. The V gene lost 1 base and the J gene lost 5 bases, with 19 bases spanning the gap. The CDR3 is 17 amino acids. The CDR3 DNA follows: TGCGCCAGCAGCCAAGTGGGCGTGGGACTTGATAAAGATACGCAGTATTTT. It encodes CASSQVGVGLDKDTQYF.

The chain carries TRBV4-1 and TRBJ2-1; 8 bases are shared with TRBD2. The length of the CDR3 is 16 residues. Germline V gene lookup returns CDR1 MGHRA and CDR2 YSYEKL. With 3 bases clipped from V and 0 bases from J, the junction kept 4 bases outside the gene matches. The CDR3 protein is CASSHERELSYNEQFF. CDR3 DNA: TGCGCCAGCAGCCACGAGCGGGAGCTCTCCTACAATGAGCAGTTCTTC.

The gene calls are TRBV30 and TRBJ1-2; D ambiguous. Trimming pared 3 bases from V and 6 bases from J, leaving 14 bases between. The CDR3 loop spans 13 amino acids. Germline-derived CDR1 and CDR2 are GTSNPN and SVGIG (reference sequence). For the CDR3, the DNA is TGTGCCTGGAGCGCTTCCGGGGTAGATGGCTACACCTTC. Translation: CAWSASGVDGYTF.

Only a few counts were recorded for this clone. The chain has TRBV9 and TRBJ2-1; tentatively, D is TRBD1 (5 bases). Germline V gives CDR1 SGDLS, CDR2 YYNGEE. The CDR3 consists of 12 residues. Trimming cost V 5 bases and J 8 bases, with 11 bases left between them. The CDR3 sequence is CASRGVGDEQFF. The CDR3 DNA follows: TGTGCCAGCAGAGGGGTTGGCGATGAGCAGTTCTTC.

V gene TRBV7-9 combines with J gene TRBJ1-2; D may be TRBD1 (5 bases). The CDR3 has 12 amino acids. Germline V gives CDR1 SEHNR, CDR2 FQNEAQ (reference sequence). V dropped 2 bases and J dropped 12 bases, with 13 bases sitting between them. The CDR3 loop reads CASSLREGQDTF. In nucleotides, the CDR3 is TGTGCCAGCAGCTTAAGGGAGGGGCAGGACACCTTC. The full variable domain, its missing parts supplied by reference TRBV7-9 and TRBJ1-2, is DTGVSQNPRHKITKRGQNVTFRCDPISEHNRLYWYRQTLGQGPEFLTYFQNEAQLEKSRLLSDRFSAERPKGSFSTLEIQRTEQGDSAMYLCASSLREGQDTFGSGTRLTVV.

The chain uses TRBV5-1 and TRBJ2-1, with 8 bases identical to TRBD2. The CDR3 is 15 residues long. Germline V lookup: CDR1 SGHRS, CDR2 YFSETQ. With V trimmed by 4 bases and J by 6 bases, 9 bases remained unmatched. CDR3 sequence reads: CASSLSGITGNEQFF. CDR3 coding DNA: TGCGCCAGCAGCCTTAGCGGGATTACGGGCAATGAGCAGTTCTTC.

The V and J genes are TRBV15 and TRBJ2-7; no firm D call. CDR3 size: 13 residues. The germline gives CDR1 LNHNV, CDR2 YYDKDF (reference sequence). Trimming took 0 bases from V and 4 from J, leaving 7 bases between them. In nucleotides, the CDR3 is TGTGCCACCAGCAGAGATCGTACTTACGAGCAGTACTTC. It specifies CATSRDRTYEQYF.

This chain joins TRBV30 and TRBJ1-1; D gene ambiguous. V shed 2 bases and J shed 1 base, with 8 bases lying between them. The CDR3 consists of 13 residues. Germline V gene lookup returns CDR1 GTSNPN and CDR2 SVGIG (reference sequence). CDR3 in amino acids: CAWSHTENTEAFF. The CDR3 coding sequence is TGTGCCTGGAGTCACACAGAGAACACTGAAGCTTTCTTT. Variable domain in full (rest from reference TRBV30 and TRBJ1-1): SQTIHQWPATLVQPVGSPLSLECTVEGTSNPNLYWYRQAAGRGLQLLFYSVGIGQISSEVPQNLSASRPQDRQFILSSKKLLLSDSGFYLCAWSHTENTEAFFGQGTRLTVV.

The chain has TRBV10-2 and TRBJ2-7; D perhaps matches TRBD2 (5 bases). The CDR3 runs 13 residues. Germline V gene data show CDR1 as WSHSY and CDR2 as SAAADI. The ends were cut back, 2 bases at V and 7 bases at J, with 12 bases in the middle. The CDR3 is CASSEKAGGEQYF. As DNA, the CDR3 is TGCGCCAGCAGTGAGAAGGCGGGTGGGGAGCAGTACTTC.

The rearrangement joins TRBV5-1 to TRBJ1-5; a weak D match, TRBD1 (6 bases). This CDR3 has 14 amino acids. In germline, CDR1 is SGHRS, CDR2 YFSETQ. V was shortened by 4 bases and J by 7 bases, with 15 bases between the two germline ends. The CDR3 bases are TGCGCCAGCAGCCCATGGGAGGGGGAACAGCCCCAGCATTTT. Protein: CASSPWEGEQPQHF.